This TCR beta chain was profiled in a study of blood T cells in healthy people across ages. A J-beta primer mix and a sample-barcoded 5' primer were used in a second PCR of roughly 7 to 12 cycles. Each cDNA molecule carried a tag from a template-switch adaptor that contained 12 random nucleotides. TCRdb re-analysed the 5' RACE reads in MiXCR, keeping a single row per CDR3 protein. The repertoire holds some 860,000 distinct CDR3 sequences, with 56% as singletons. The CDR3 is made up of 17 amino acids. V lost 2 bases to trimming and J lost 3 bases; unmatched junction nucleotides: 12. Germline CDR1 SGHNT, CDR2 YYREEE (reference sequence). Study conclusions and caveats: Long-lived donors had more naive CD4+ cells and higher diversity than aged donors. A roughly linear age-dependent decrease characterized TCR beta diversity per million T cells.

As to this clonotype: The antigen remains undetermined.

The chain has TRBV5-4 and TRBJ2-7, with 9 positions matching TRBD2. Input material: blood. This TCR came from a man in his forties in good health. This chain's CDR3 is CASSFWTWGTSSYEQYF. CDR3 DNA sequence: TGTGCCAGCAGCTTCTGGACCTGGGGGACTAGCAGCTACGAGCAGTACTTC.